Listed below are T cell receptor beta chains from one sample, sequenced in a study of radiotherapy plus CTLA-4 blockade in lung cancer. Assay used: immunoSEQ multiplex PCR; TCRdb lists only in-frame clones, some missing. This table holds just over 60,000 clones, approximately 75% found once. The sequences come from peripheral blood, collected from a patient treated with radiotherapy plus ipilimumab. Receptors originate from a human donor with non-small cell lung cancer who had a complete response to radiotherapy plus ipilimumab. Both conserved end residues are part of each CDR3. Fields, in order: J gene, V gene, clone size, D gene, CDR3 protein, CDR3 DNA. D genes are given only for firm matches. Clone size is shown for a subset of rows, as once, few, many or a class of expanded clone.

TRBJ1-5	TRBV6-1	NA	NA	CASSEVKNQPQHF	TGTGCCAGCAGTGAAGTCAAAAATCAGCCCCAGCATTTT
TRBJ1-1	TRBV7-8	NA	TRBD1	CASSRDRGTEAFF	TGTGCCAGCAGCCGCGACAGGGGCACTGAAGCTTTCTTT
TRBJ2-1	TRBV10-1	NA	TRBD2	CASSEYRTSGARNEQFF	TGCGCCAGCAGTGAATACCGGACTAGCGGGGCCCGCAATGAGCAGTTCTTC
TRBJ2-3	TRBV7-8	NA	TRBD2	CASSLAWRGSDTQYF	TGTGCCAGCAGCTTAGCGTGGCGGGGGTCAGATACGCAGTATTTT
TRBJ1-2	TRBV29-1	NA	NA	CSVEDQFTGYGYTF	TGCAGCGTTGAAGACCAGTTTACGGGCTATGGCTACACCTTC
TRBJ2-5	TRBV19	NA	NA	CASSIGNRLFRGETQYF	TGTGCCAGTAGTATTGGGAACAGGCTTTTTCGGGGAGAGACCCAGTACTTC
TRBJ2-1	TRBV30	NA	NA	CAWSVRGGLYNEQFF	TGTGCCTGGAGTGTAAGGGGGGGCCTCTACAATGAGCAGTTCTTC
TRBJ1-1	TRBV6-5	NA	NA	CASSSGLVRTEAFF	TGTGCCAGCAGTTCAGGGTTAGTAAGAACTGAGGCTTTCTTT
TRBJ1-2	TRBV2	NA	TRBD1	CASRRDSYGYTF	TGTGCCAGCAGAAGGGACAGTTATGGCTACACCTTC
TRBJ2-7	TRBV14	NA	NA	CASSRQGWGASSYEQYF	TGTGCCAGCAGCCGCCAAGGCTGGGGGGCGAGTTCCTACGAGCAGTACTTC
TRBJ1-1	TRBV19	few	TRBD1	CASSPRTGQGTEAFF	TGTGCCAGTAGTCCACGGACAGGGCAGGGCACTGAAGCTTTCTTT
TRBJ2-3	TRBV18	few	TRBD2	CASSPLDTAGSTDTQYF	TGTGCCAGCTCACCACTCGACACAGCGGGAAGCACAGATACGCAGTATTTT
TRBJ2-7	TRBV6-5	once	NA	CASSYSTSSLGNEQYF	TGTGCCAGCAGTTACTCCACTAGCTCGCTGGGGAACGAGCAGTACTTC
TRBJ1-2	TRBV4-1	NA	NA	CASSQDWQGSNYGYTF	TGCGCCAGCAGCCAAGATTGGCAGGGCTCTAACTATGGCTACACCTTC
TRBJ2-5	TRBV9	NA	TRBD2	CASSTGTVAGSETQYF	TGTGCCAGCAGCACTGGGACGGTAGCGGGGTCGGAGACCCAGTACTTC
TRBJ1-2	TRBV13	few	NA	CASSSNRDGYTF	TGTGCCAGCAGCTCAAACAGGGACGGCTACACCTTC
TRBJ1-1	TRBV6-5	NA	NA	CASSNLRGNTEAFF	TGTGCCAGCAGTAACCTACGGGGGAACACTGAAGCTTTCTTT
TRBJ2-3	TRBV18	NA	NA	CASSPASRGADTQYF	TGTGCCAGCTCACCCGCTAGTCGCGGGGCAGATACGCAGTATTTT
TRBJ1-2	TRBV7-9	few	NA	CASGLGLWGDGYTF	TGTGCCAGCGGCTTGGGGTTATGGGGTGATGGCTACACCTTC
TRBJ2-2	TRBV4-3	once	NA	CASSQERNTGELFF	TGCGCCAGCAGCCAAGAGCGGAACACCGGGGAGCTGTTTTTT